What follows describes a single TCR beta chain. This CDR3 region has 14 residues. Losses at the gene ends were 3 bases for V and 8 bases for J; bases not matched to a gene: 6. CDR1 and CDR2 (germline): MDHEN, SYDVKM. This sample is drawn from a study of control samples from healthy donors and cancer patients. Measured with immunoSEQ multiplex PCR; TCRdb has only the in-frame clones, and not every one. The top ten hold around 1.4% of the sample, which has tens of thousands of clones, roughly 89% seen once. The sequence was collected from a man in his forties with colorectal cancer. Sequencing input: PBMCs. V and J are TRBV28 and TRBJ2-4; 8 bases fit TRBD1. This chain's CDR3 is CASSFQTGADIQYF. CDR3 DNA sequence: TGTGCCAGCAGTTTTCAGACAGGGGCCGACATTCAGTACTTC. Combining the CDR3 with reference TRBV28 and TRBJ2-4 gives the whole variable domain DVKVTQSSRYLVKRTGEKVFLECVQDMDHENMFWYRQDPGLGLRLIYFSYDVKMKEKGDIPEGYSVSREKKERFSLILESASTNQTSMYLCASSFQTGADIQYFGAGTRLSVL.